This entry describes one T cell receptor (beta chain). The antigen is unknown. The sample belongs to a study of cytomegalovirus exposure and HLA in healthy donors. Regarding the study as a whole: The authors later found HLA-associated TCR beta chains more clonally expanded than equally common others.

Between the trimmed V and J ends, which lost 2 bases and 10 bases, there was a span of 12 bases. This CDR3 comprises 14 residues. Germline CDR1 and CDR2: KGHSH and LQKENI. Donors sampled were nominally healthy, though unrecorded immune exposures were likely. The PCR employed 60 Vbeta primers together with 13 Jbeta primers. Some clones are missing from TCRdb's copy, which holds only in-frame ones; the method was immunoSEQ multiplex PCR. The repertoire holds approximately 140,000 clones, with 75% as singletons. This chain links TRBV18 with TRBJ1-6; weak D call: TRBD1 (5 bases). The sequenced material came from PBMCs. This TCR derives from a middle-aged man in good health and CMV-seronegative. CDR3 in DNA: TGTGCCAGCTCACCAACCGACAGTTTCTCACCCCTCCACTTT. Protein: CASSPTDSFSPLHF.